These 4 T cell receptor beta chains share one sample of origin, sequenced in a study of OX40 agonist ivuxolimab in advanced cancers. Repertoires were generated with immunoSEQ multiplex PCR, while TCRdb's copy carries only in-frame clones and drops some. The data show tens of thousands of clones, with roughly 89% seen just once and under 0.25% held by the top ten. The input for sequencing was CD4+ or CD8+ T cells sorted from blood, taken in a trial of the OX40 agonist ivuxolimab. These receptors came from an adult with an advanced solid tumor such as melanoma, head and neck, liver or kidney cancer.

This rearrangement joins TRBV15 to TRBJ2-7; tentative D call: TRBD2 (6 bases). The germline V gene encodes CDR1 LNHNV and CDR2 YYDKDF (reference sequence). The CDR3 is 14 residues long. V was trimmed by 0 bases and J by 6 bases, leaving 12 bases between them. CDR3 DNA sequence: TGTGCCACCAGCAGAGATCGAGGACTACTCGAGCAGTACTTC. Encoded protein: CATSRDRGLLEQYF.

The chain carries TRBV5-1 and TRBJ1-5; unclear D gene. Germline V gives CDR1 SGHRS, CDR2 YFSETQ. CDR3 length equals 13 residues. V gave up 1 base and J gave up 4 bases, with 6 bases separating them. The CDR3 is CASSLSWNQPQHF. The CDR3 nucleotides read TGCGCCAGCAGCTTGTCATGGAATCAGCCCCAGCATTTT.

CDR3 region: CASSLDSLTDGYTF. CDR3 in DNA: TGTGCCAGCAGCTTGGACTCGCTGACGGATGGCTACACCTTC. The chain employs TRBV5-4 and TRBJ1-2; D is unclear. V lost 0 bases, J lost 6 bases, and 12 bases lay in between. The CDR3 has 14 residues. CDR1 SGHNT and CDR2 YYREEE come from the germline V gene (reference sequence).

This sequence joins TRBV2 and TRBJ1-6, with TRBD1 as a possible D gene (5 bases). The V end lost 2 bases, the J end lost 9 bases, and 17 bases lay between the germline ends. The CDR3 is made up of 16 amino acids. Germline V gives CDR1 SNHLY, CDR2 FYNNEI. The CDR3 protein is CASSESRSGSSSPLHF. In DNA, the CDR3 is TGTGCCAGCAGTGAATCTAGATCAGGGTCGAGTTCACCCCTCCACTTT.